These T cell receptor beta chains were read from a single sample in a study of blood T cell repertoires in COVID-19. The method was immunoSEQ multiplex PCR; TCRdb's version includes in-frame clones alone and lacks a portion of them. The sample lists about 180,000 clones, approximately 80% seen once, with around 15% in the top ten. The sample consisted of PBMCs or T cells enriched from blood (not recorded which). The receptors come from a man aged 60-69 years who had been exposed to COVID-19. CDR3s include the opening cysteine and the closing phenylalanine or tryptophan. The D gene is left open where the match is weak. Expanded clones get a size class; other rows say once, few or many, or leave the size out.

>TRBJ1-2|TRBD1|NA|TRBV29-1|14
CSVEVWDRARGYTF
TGCAGCGTTGAAGTATGGGACAGGGCGCGGGGCTACACCTTC
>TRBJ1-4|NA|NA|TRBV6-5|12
CASSRTDQKLFF
TGTGCCAGCAGTAGGACAGACCAAAAACTGTTTTTT
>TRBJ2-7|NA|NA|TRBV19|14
CASSFGGVEYEQYF
TGTGCCAGTAGTTTCGGCGGGGTGGAATACGAGCAGTACTTC
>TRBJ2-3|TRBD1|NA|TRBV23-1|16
CASSDPDRLCTDTQYF
TGCGCCAGCTCTGACCCGGACAGGCTCTGCACAGATACGCAGTATTTT
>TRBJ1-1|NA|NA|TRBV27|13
CASRVGADTEAFF
TGTGCCAGCAGGGTTGGGGCGGACACTGAAGCTTTCTTT
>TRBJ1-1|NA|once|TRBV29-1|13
CSVTRWGGTEAFF
TGCAGCGTCACAAGGTGGGGGGGGACTGAAGCTTTCTTT
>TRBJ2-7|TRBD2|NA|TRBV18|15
CASSRGLAVAYEQYF
TGTGCCAGCTCACGAGGACTAGCGGTCGCCTACGAGCAGTACTTC
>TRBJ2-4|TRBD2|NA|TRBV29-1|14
CSIPSGGDFGGQYF
TGCAGCATACCTAGCGGGGGGGATTTTGGTGGTCAGTACTTC
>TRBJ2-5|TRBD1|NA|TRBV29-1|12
CSVERTGETQYF
TGCAGCGTTGAACGGACAGGGGAGACCCAGTACTTC
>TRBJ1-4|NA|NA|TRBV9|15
CASSASAGSNEKLFF
TGTGCCAGCAGCGCTAGTGCAGGGTCTAATGAAAAACTGTTTTTT
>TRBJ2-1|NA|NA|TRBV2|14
CAWLRDRKDNEQFF
TGTGCCTGGTTGCGGGACAGAAAGGACAATGAGCAGTTCTTC
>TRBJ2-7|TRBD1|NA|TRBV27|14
CASSSGQVAYEQYF
TGTGCCAGCAGTTCGGGACAGGTGGCCTACGAGCAGTACTTC
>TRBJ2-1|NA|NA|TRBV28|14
CASSLITPYNEQFF
TGTGCCAGCAGTTTGATAACACCTTACAATGAGCAGTTCTTC
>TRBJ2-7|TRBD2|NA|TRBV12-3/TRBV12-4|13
CASSLREAGEQYF
TGTGCCAGCAGTTTACGGGAGGCGGGAGAGCAGTACTTC
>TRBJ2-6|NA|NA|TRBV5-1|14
CASSLVSGANVLTF
TGCGCCAGCAGCTTGGTATCCGGGGCCAACGTCCTGACTTTC
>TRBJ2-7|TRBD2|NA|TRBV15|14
CATSSLAGPYEQYF
TGTGCCACCAGCTCACTAGCGGGCCCTTACGAGCAGTACTTC
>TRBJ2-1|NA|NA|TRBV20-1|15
CSASSIGLATNEQFF
TGCAGTGCTAGTTCCATTGGGCTAGCGACCAATGAGCAGTTCTTC
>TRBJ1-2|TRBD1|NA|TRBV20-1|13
CSASDRGNYGYTF
TGCAGTGCTAGTGACAGGGGGAACTATGGCTACACCTTC
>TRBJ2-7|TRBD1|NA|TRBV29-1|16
CSVRTGGQGRGYEQYF
TGCAGCGTTCGGACAGGGGGCCAGGGGCGAGGCTACGAGCAGTACTTC
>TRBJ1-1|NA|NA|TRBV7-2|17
CASSREASTLMNTEAFF
TGTGCCAGCAGCCGGGAGGCGAGCACGCTAATGAACACTGAAGCTTTCTTT
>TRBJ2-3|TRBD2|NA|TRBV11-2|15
CASSLGMAGVDTQYF
TGTGCCAGCAGCTTAGGGATGGCGGGGGTGGATACGCAGTATTTT
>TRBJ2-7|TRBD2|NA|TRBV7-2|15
CASSLDLAGSYEQYF
TGTGCCAGCAGCTTAGATCTAGCGGGCTCCTACGAGCAGTACTTC
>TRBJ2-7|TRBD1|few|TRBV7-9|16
CASSSLGAGGQNEQYF
TGTGCCAGCAGCTCCCTCGGTGCAGGGGGCCAGAACGAGCAGTACTTC
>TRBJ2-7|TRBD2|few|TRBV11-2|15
CASSLGSGRAYEQYF
TGTGCCAGCAGCTTAGGTAGCGGGAGGGCCTACGAGCAGTACTTC
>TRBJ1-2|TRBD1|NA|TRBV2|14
CASSEGQGATGYTF
TGTGCCAGCAGTGAGGGACAGGGGGCGACTGGCTACACCTTC
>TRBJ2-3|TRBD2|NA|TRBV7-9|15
CASSQLAGATDTQYF
TGTGCCAGCAGCCAACTAGCGGGAGCAACAGATACGCAGTATTTT
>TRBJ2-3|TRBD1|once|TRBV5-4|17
CASSSARDRANTDTQYF
TGTGCCAGCAGCTCGGCCCGGGACAGGGCCAATACAGATACGCAGTATTTT
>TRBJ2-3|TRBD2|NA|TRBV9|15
CASSLGGSGTDTQYF
TGTGCCAGCAGCCTGGGGGGGTCGGGCACAGATACGCAGTATTTT
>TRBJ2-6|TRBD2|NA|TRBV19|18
CASSPTSGRRNGANVLTF
TGTGCCAGTAGTCCGACTAGCGGGAGGCGGAATGGGGCCAACGTCCTGACTTTC
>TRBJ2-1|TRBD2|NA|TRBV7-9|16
CASTLGGLAVHNEQFF
TGTGCCAGCACCTTGGGAGGGCTAGCGGTACACAATGAGCAGTTCTTC
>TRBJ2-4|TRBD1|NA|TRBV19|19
CASSPETGNSKVAKNIQYF
TGTGCCAGTAGTCCCGAGACAGGGAACTCAAAAGTGGCCAAAAACATTCAGTACTTC
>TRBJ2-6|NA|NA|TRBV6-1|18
CASSEVVQGRLGANVLTF
TGTGCCAGCAGTGAAGTGGTACAGGGGAGGTTGGGGGCCAACGTCCTGACTTTC
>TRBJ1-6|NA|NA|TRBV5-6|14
CASSLWGGNSPLHF
TGTGCCAGCAGCTTGTGGGGGGGTAATTCACCCCTCCACTTT
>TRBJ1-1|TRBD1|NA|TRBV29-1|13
CSAGTGPNTEAFF
TGCAGCGCAGGGACAGGGCCGAACACTGAAGCTTTCTTT
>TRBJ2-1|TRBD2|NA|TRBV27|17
CASSQALLAGGSNEQFF
TGTGCCAGCAGTCAAGCTCTACTAGCGGGAGGGTCAAATGAGCAGTTCTTC
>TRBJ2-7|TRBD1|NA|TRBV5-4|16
CASSLGQGRGGYEQYF
TGTGCCAGCAGCCTGGGACAGGGTAGAGGCGGCTACGAGCAGTACTTC
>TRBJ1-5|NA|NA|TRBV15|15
CATSRGGGSNQPQHF
TGTGCCACCAGCAGAGGGGGCGGATCCAATCAGCCCCAGCATTTT
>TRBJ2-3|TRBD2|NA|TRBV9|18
CASTRMASGRRSTDTQYF
TGTGCCAGCACTCGGATGGCTAGCGGGAGACGTAGCACAGATACGCAGTATTTT
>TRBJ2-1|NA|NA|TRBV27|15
CASSLGGSSYNEQFF
TGTGCCAGCAGTTTAGGGGGGAGCTCCTACAATGAGCAGTTCTTC
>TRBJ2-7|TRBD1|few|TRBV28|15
CASSNRDRVFYEQYF
TGTGCCAGCAGCAATCGGGACAGGGTTTTTTACGAGCAGTACTTC
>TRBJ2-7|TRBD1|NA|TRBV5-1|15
CASSLAGQVLYEQYF
TGCGCCAGCAGCTTGGCGGGACAGGTCCTCTACGAGCAGTACTTC
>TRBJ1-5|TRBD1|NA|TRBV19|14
CASSVGGSNQPQHF
TGTGCCAGTTCTGTAGGGGGCAGCAATCAGCCCCAGCATTTT
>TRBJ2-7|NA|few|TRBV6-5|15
CASSYSGAGTYEQYF
TGTGCCAGCAGTTACTCGGGCGCGGGGACCTACGAGCAGTACTTC
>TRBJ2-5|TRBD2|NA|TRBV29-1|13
CSVDLAGGETQYF
TGCAGCGTTGACCTAGCGGGAGGAGAGACCCAGTACTTC
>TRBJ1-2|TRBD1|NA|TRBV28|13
CASSWDSNYGYTF
TGTGCCAGCAGCTGGGACAGCAACTATGGCTACACCTTC
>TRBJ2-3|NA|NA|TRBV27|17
CASSTPDDGEWGDTQYF
TGTGCCAGCTCTACCCCGGACGACGGGGAGTGGGGAGATACGCAGTATTTT
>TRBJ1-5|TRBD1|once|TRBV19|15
CASSAGQGINQPQHF
TGTGCCAGTAGTGCTGGACAGGGAATTAATCAGCCCCAGCATTTT
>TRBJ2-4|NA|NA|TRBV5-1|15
CASSSSTGTSNIQYF
TGCGCCAGCAGTTCCTCTACCGGGACAAGCAACATTCAGTACTTC
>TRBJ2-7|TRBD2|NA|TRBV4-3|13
CASSQDWSGRLYF
TGCGCCAGCAGCCAAGATTGGAGCGGGAGGTTGTACTTC
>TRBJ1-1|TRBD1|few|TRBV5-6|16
CASSWGLDRLNTEAFF
TGTGCCAGCAGCTGGGGGCTGGACAGGTTGAACACTGAAGCTTTCTTT
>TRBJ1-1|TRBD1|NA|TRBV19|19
CASSTLDRGRVIMNTEAFF
TGTGCCAGTAGTACCCTGGACAGGGGACGTGTCATCATGAACACTGAAGCTTTCTTT
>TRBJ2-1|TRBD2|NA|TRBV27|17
CASSFQPGLVSGNEQFF
TGTGCCAGCAGTTTTCAACCGGGACTAGTTTCGGGGAATGAGCAGTTCTTC
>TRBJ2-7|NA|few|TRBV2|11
CASERQNEQYF
TGTGCCAGCGAGAGACAGAACGAGCAGTACTTC
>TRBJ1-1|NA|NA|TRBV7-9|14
CASSSDLGDTEAFF
TGTGCCAGCAGCTCCGATCTCGGGGACACTGAAGCTTTCTTT
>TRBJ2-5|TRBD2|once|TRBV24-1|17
CATSDPLGATSVATQYF
TGTGCCACCAGTGATCCCCTCGGGGCTACTAGCGTCGCGACCCAGTACTTC
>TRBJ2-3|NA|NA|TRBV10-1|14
CASSAVASTDTQYF
TGCGCCAGCAGTGCGGTAGCATCGACAGATACGCAGTATTTT
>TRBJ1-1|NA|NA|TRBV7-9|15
CASSPRQNMNTEAFF
TGTGCCAGCAGCCCCAGACAGAATATGAACACTGAAGCTTTCTTT
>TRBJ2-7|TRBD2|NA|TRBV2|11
CASSGTSGPSF
TGTGCCAGCAGCGGGACTAGCGGGCCCTCCTTC
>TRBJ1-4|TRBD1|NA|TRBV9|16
CASSPRMDRFNEKLFF
TGTGCCAGCAGCCCCCGAATGGACAGGTTTAATGAAAAACTGTTTTTT
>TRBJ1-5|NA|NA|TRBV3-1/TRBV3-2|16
CASSHPSGGEDQPQHF
TGTGCCAGCAGCCACCCTAGCGGGGGTGAGGATCAGCCCCAGCATTTT